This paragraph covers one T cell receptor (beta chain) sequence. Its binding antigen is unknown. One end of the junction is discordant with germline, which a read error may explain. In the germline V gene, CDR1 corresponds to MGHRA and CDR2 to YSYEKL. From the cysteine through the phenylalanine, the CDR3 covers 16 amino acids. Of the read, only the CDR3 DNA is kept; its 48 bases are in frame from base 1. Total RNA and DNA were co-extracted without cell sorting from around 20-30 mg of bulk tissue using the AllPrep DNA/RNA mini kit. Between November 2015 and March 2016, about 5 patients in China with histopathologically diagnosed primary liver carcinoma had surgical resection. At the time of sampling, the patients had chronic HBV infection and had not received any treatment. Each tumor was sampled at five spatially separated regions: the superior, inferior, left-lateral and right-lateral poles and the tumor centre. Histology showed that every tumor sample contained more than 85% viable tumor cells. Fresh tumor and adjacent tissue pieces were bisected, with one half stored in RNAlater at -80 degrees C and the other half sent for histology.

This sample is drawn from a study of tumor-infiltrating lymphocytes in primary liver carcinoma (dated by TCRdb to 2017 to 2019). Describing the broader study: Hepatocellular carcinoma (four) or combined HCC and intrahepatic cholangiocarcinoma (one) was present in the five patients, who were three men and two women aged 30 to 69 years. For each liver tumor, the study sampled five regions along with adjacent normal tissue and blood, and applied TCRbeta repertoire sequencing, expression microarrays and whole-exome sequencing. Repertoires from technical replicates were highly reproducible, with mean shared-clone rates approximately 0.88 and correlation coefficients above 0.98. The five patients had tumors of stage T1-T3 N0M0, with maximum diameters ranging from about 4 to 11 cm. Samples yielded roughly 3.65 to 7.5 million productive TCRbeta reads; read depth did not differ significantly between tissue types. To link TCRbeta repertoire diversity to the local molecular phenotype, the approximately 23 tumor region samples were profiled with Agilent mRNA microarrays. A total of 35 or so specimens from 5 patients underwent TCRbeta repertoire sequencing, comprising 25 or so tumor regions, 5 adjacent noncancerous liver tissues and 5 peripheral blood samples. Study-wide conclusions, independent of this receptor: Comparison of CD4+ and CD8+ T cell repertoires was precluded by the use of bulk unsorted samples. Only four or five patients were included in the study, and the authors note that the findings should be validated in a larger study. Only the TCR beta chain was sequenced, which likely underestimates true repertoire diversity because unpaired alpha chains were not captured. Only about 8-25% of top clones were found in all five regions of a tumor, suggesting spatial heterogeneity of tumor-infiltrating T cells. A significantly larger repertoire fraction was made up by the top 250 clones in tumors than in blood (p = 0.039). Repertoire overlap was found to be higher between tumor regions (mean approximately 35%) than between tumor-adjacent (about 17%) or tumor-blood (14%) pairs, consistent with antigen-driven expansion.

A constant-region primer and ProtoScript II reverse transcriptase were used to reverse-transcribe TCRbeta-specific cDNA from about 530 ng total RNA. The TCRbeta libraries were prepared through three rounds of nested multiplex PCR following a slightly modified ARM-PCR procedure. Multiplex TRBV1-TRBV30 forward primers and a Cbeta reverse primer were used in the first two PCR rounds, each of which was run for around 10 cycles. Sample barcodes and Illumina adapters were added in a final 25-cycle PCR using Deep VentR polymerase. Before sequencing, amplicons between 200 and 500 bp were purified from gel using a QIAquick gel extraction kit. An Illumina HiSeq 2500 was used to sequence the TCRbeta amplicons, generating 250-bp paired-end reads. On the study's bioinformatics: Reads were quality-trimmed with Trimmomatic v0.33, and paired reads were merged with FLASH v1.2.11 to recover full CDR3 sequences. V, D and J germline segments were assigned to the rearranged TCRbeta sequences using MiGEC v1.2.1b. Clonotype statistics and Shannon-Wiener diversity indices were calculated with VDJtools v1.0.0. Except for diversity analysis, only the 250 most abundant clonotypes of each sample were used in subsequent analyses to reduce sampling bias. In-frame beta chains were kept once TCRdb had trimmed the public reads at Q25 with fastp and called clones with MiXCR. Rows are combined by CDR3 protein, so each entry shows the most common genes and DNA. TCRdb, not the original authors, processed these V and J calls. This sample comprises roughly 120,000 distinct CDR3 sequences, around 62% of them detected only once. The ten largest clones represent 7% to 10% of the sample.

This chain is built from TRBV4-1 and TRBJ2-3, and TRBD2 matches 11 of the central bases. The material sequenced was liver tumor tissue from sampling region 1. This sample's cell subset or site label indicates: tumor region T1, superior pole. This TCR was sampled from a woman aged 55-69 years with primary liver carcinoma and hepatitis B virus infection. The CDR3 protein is CANSPGTSGYTDTQYF. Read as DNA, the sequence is TGCGCCAACAGCCCTGGGACTAGCGGATACACAGATACACAGTATTTT.